Listed here is a single TCR beta chain. What it binds is unknown. A J-beta primer mix and a sample-barcoded 5' primer were used in a second PCR of roughly 6 to 11 cycles. The template-switch adaptor, which had 12 random nucleotides, put a tag on each cDNA molecule. TCRdb recomputed calls from the 5' RACE reads with MiXCR, one row per CDR3 protein. The table records roughly 800,000 distinct CDR3 sequences, approximately 25% of them present only once. The entry originates in a study of blood T cells in healthy people across ages. The study, taken as a whole, reports: Measured against age, TCR beta diversity per million T cells decreased in a roughly linear manner.

Trimming pared 5 bases from V and 5 bases from J, leaving 11 bases between. This CDR3 spans 13 amino acids. These data also formed part of another study, on T cells of mothers and their children. From that paper: The donor cohort consisted of a few healthy Caucasian mothers and their six children.

Sequenced: blood. The receptor's source is a boy younger than 18 in good health. The chain recombines TRBV12-3 or TRBV12-4 with TRBJ2-3, with D perhaps TRBD2 (6 bases). The CDR3 protein is CASSHPGGDTQYF. The CDR3 DNA reads TGTGCCAGCAGTCACCCCGGGGGAGATACGCAGTATTTT.